This entry lists 23 T cell receptor beta chains sequenced from one sample in a study of OX40 agonist ivuxolimab in advanced cancers. The protocol was immunoSEQ multiplex PCR, while the TCRdb copy is restricted to in-frame clones and leaves out a portion. The table lists 55,000 to 70,000 clones, approximately 81% of them singletons. Sequenced here: CD4+ or CD8+ T cells sorted from blood, sampled in a trial of the OX40 agonist ivuxolimab. These receptors all stem from an adult with an advanced solid tumor such as melanoma, head and neck, liver or kidney cancer.

V and J are TRBV5-1 and TRBJ1-1; 7 bases are a match to TRBD1. This CDR3 spans 13 amino acids. Germline CDR1 is SGHRS and CDR2 is YFSETQ. Trimming cost V 1 base and J 6 bases; bases outside gene matches: 3. The CDR3 sequence: CASSLSGTAEAFF. As DNA, the CDR3 is TGCGCCAGCAGCTTGTCCGGGACAGCTGAAGCTTTCTTT.

This rearrangement joins TRBV19 to TRBJ2-7; D is undetermined. Germline loops: CDR1 LNHDA, CDR2 SQIVND (reference sequence). The V gene lost 3 bases and the J gene lost 4 bases, with 4 bases spanning the gap. The CDR3 is made up of 11 amino acids. Here the CDR3 reads CASSMGYEQYF. In DNA, the CDR3 is TGTGCCAGTAGTATGGGTTACGAGCAGTACTTC.

The genes are TRBV9 and TRBJ2-7; the D gene could be TRBD1 or TRBD2 (7 bases each). The CDR3 spans 16 residues. From germline, CDR1 is SGDLS and CDR2 YYNGEE. Trimming cost V 0 bases and J 5 bases, with 18 bases left between them. CDR3 region: CASSVEARGGHHEQYF. The CDR3 DNA reads TGTGCCAGCAGCGTAGAGGCCAGGGGGGGTCACCACGAGCAGTACTTC.

This chain links TRBV30 with TRBJ2-2; 8 nucleotides match TRBD1. This CDR3 contains 15 residues. J lost 4 bases, V lost 1 base, and 5 bases had no gene match. Germline lookup yields CDR1 GTSNPN and CDR2 SVGIG (reference sequence). The CDR3 DNA reads TGTGCCTGGAGTGAAGGGACAGGCATCACCGGGGAGCTGTTTTTT. Its protein product is CAWSEGTGITGELFF.

This clone was observed a handful of times. The rearrangement joins TRBV29-1 to TRBJ1-1, with D possibly matching TRBD1 (6 bases). This CDR3 has 13 amino acids. The germline CDR1 and CDR2 sequences are SQVTM and ANQGSEA. Trimming took off 8 bases at V and 2 bases at J, with 15 bases between the two ends. In nucleotides, the CDR3 is TGCAGCTATACAAGGACAGCTAACACTGAAGCTTTCTTT. The encoded protein is CSYTRTANTEAFF.

This chain joins TRBV28 and TRBJ2-1, with 7 bases matching TRBD2. The CDR3 contains 15 residues. The germline V gene encodes CDR1 MDHEN and CDR2 SYDVKM. Trimming removed 5 bases from V and 7 bases from J; junction bases left unmatched: 11. CDR3 DNA: TGTGCCAGCAGTATCCCTATGGGGGGGGAAAATGAGCAGTTCTTC. This gives the protein CASSIPMGGENEQFF.

V usage is TRBV2 and J usage is TRBJ1-1, with a tentative D call TRBD1 (6 bases). Germline CDR1 and CDR2: SNHLY and FYNNEI. With 7 bases removed from V and 4 bases from J, the gap between germline ends came to 16 bases. The CDR3 has 14 residues. For the CDR3, the DNA is TGTGCCAGCACTAACACAGGGATGGGCACTGAAGCTTTCTTT. This codes for CASTNTGMGTEAFF.

As DNA, the CDR3 is TGCGCCAGCAGCCAGGTACCAGAAGATACGCAGTATTTT. Translation: CASSQVPEDTQYF. V usage is TRBV4-3 and J usage is TRBJ2-3; no clear D. Per germline, CDR1 LGHNA and CDR2 YSLEER. V was clipped by 3 bases and J by 5 bases, with 9 bases between them. CDR3 size: 13 residues.

V usage is TRBV6-5 and J usage is TRBJ1-2; D gene uncertain. The V gene lost 4 bases and the J gene lost 4 bases, with 19 bases spanning the gap. The CDR3 is 16 residues long. The germline V gene encodes CDR1 MNHEY and CDR2 SVGAGI. Here the CDR3 reads CASSSTFTDPSYGYTF. In nucleotides, the CDR3 is TGTGCCAGCAGTTCCACTTTTACCGACCCCAGCTATGGCTACACCTTC.

The rearrangement links TRBV30 to TRBJ1-2, with TRBD1 identical over 10 bases. Germline lookup yields CDR1 GTSNPN and CDR2 SVGIG (reference sequence). V was clipped by 1 base and J by 3 bases; unmatched bases: 2. This CDR3 comprises 14 residues. CDR3 protein: CAWSEGTGDYGYTF. The CDR3 region has the DNA TGTGCCTGGAGTGAAGGGACAGGGGACTATGGCTACACCTTC.

The chain carries TRBV28 and TRBJ2-7, with 11 bases aligning to TRBD1. Losses at the gene ends were 9 bases for V and 5 bases for J; bases not matched to a gene: 6. The CDR3 consists of 13 residues. Germline assignment: CDR1 MDHEN and CDR2 SYDVKM. The CDR3: CASGQGARDEQYF. As DNA, the CDR3 is TGTGCCAGTGGACAGGGGGCGCGCGACGAGCAGTACTTC.

The V gene is TRBV28, the J gene TRBJ2-7, with TRBD1 as a possible D gene (6 bases). The ends were cut back, 5 bases at V and 5 bases at J, with 7 bases in the middle. Germline lookup yields CDR1 MDHEN and CDR2 SYDVKM. This CDR3 contains 11 residues. The CDR3 region is CASSNRDEQYF. CDR3 in DNA: TGTGCCAGCAGTAACAGGGACGAGCAGTACTTC.

This clone was seen only a few times. The chain employs TRBV13 and TRBJ1-2, with D hard to call. Trimming removed 7 bases at V and 2 bases at J, with 14 bases between. This CDR3 contains 14 residues. Germline CDR1 and CDR2: PRHDT and FYEKMQ (reference sequence). The CDR3 loop is CASTPEGNNYGYTF. DNA for the CDR3: TGTGCCAGCACCCCAGAGGGAAACAACTATGGCTACACCTTC.

The chain is built from TRBV10-3 and TRBJ2-1; 9 bases are a match to TRBD2. V dropped 4 bases and J dropped 5; count of bases not matched to a gene: 12. Per germline, CDR1 ENHRY and CDR2 SYGVKD. The CDR3 has 17 amino acids. The DNA of the CDR3 is TGTGCCATCAGTGCTCGGAGCGGGAGGATGGGACACAATGAGCAGTTCTTC. Protein product: CAISARSGRMGHNEQFF.

The J gene is TRBJ2-1, the V gene TRBV19, with TRBD2 matching over 9 bases. The length of the CDR3 is 17 residues. V dropped 8 bases and J dropped 4; count of bases not matched to a gene: 15. Germline CDR1 and CDR2: LNHDA and SQIVND (reference sequence). CDR3 region: CASGFIAGESLYNEQFF. As DNA, the CDR3 is TGTGCCAGTGGTTTCATAGCGGGAGAGTCTCTATACAATGAGCAGTTCTTC.

The V and J genes are TRBV19 and TRBJ2-5; no clear D gene. This CDR3 is 13 amino acids long. Germline V CDR1 and CDR2: LNHDA, SQIVND (reference sequence). Trimming took 6 bases from V and 4 from J, leaving 12 bases between them. CDR3 coding DNA: TGTGCCAGTAGGCCCGTGGGCTCAGAGACCCAGTACTTC. Translated: CASRPVGSETQYF.

V and J are TRBV11-2 and TRBJ2-1; D is undetermined. Germline CDR1 reads SGHAT; CDR2 reads FQNNGV. Trimming removed 0 bases from V and 5 bases from J, with 11 bases in between. The CDR3 loop spans 15 amino acids. As DNA, the CDR3 is TGTGCCAGCAGCTTAGAAGGGTCCTTCGACAATGAGCAGTTCTTC. Protein: CASSLEGSFDNEQFF.

This chain uses TRBV18 with TRBJ2-7; 11 nucleotides agree with TRBD2. Germline assignment: CDR1 KGHSH and CDR2 LQKENI. V lost 4 bases and J lost 2; bases outside the gene matches: 4. This CDR3 is built from 15 residues. CDR3 coding DNA: TGTGCCAGCTCACAGGGGACTAGCGGCACCTACGAGCAGTACTTC. Translating it yields CASSQGTSGTYEQYF.

The chain employs TRBV30 and TRBJ1-4; 10 bases align to TRBD1. The CDR3 loop spans 15 amino acids. Germline CDR1 reads GTSNPN; CDR2 reads SVGIG (reference sequence). The junction had 10 bases not matched to a gene; V was cut back by 5 bases and J by 7 bases. Here the CDR3 reads CAWGTGASSVEKLFF. CDR3 nucleotides: TGTGCCTGGGGGACAGGGGCGTCTTCAGTTGAAAAACTGTTTTTT.

This rearrangement joins TRBV6-5 to TRBJ2-7; 7 nucleotides align to TRBD1. The CDR3 contains 12 residues. CDR1 and CDR2 from the germline V gene are MNHEY and SVGAGI. V was pared by 9 bases and J by 5 bases, with 7 bases of the junction left unmatched. The chain's CDR3 is CASRQGGHEQYF. The CDR3 bases are TGTGCCAGTCGACAGGGTGGCCACGAGCAGTACTTC.

The gene calls are TRBV6-6 and TRBJ1-5, with a weak D call TRBD1 (5 bases). Germline assignment: CDR1 MNHNY and CDR2 SVGAGI (reference sequence). The V and J ends lost 0 bases and 5 bases respectively, with 14 bases between them. The CDR3 is 16 residues long. CDR3 DNA: TGTGCCAGCAGTTACTCCCTTCCGGACACTGATCAGCCCCAGCATTTT. Translated: CASSYSLPDTDQPQHF.

V is TRBV6-1 and J is TRBJ2-7; D gene ambiguous. CDR3 length equals 11 residues. V was shortened by 5 bases and J by 7 bases, with 9 bases between the two germline ends. Germline V gene sequence: CDR1 MNHNS, CDR2 SASEGT. The DNA for the CDR3 is TGTGCCAGCAGTTATCTAGGGGAGCAGTACTTC. Translated: CASSYLGEQYF.

CDR3 sequence reads: CASSLSSGFYEQYF. In nucleotides, the CDR3 is TGTGCCAGCAGCTTGAGTAGCGGATTCTACGAGCAGTACTTC. The chain carries TRBV5-6 and TRBJ2-7; D is possibly TRBD2 (6 bases). Germline loops: CDR1 SGHDT, CDR2 YYEEEE. This CDR3 spans 14 amino acids. V lost 1 base and J 3 bases, leaving 11 bases between the germline ends. Combining the CDR3 with reference TRBV5-6 and TRBJ2-7 gives the whole variable domain DAGVTQSPTHLIKTRGQQVTLRCSPKSGHDTVSWYQQALGQGPQFIFQYYEEEERQRGNFPDRFSGHQFPNYSSELNVNALLLGDSALYLCASSLSSGFYEQYFGPGTRLTVT.